Below, one T cell receptor (beta chain) is given with its context. The target antigen is unknown. CDR3 size: 15 residues. Looked up from germline, CDR1 is MDHEN and CDR2 is SYDVKM. V shed 5 bases and J 2 bases; nucleotides not matched to a gene: 5. This sample is part of a study of radiotherapy plus CTLA-4 blockade in lung cancer. In the study overall: Among all patients, roughly 17% showed objective responses, while roughly 28% had disease control.

Here immunoSEQ multiplex PCR was the method, and the copy in TCRdb shows in-frame clones only, minus some. The sample has tens of thousands of clones; more than 70% are singletons. Findings and limits, study-wide: Expansion in blood of tumor-derived TCR clones was seen after radiotherapy plus ipilimumab.

The sample was peripheral blood, taken from a patient treated with radiotherapy plus ipilimumab. The clonotype comes from a human donor with non-small cell lung cancer whose response to radiotherapy plus ipilimumab could not be evaluated. The genes are TRBV28 and TRBJ2-5; 10 bases match TRBD1. The CDR3: CASSTPGQGQETQYF. The CDR3 DNA follows: TGTGCCAGCAGTACCCCGGGACAGGGGCAAGAGACCCAGTACTTC.